The sequence of this TCR beta chain was determined in a study of CD8+CD57+ T cells in acquired aplastic anemia. V shed 1 base and J shed 3 bases, with 4 bases lying between them. The germline V gene has CDR1 DFQATT and CDR2 SNEGSKA (reference sequence). The CDR3 runs to 12 residues. Profiling of TCR beta VDJ combinations and CDR3 sequences used genomic DNA as template. One entry per CDR3 protein, called by TCRdb with MiXCR from the reads. The data contain over 150,000 distinct CDR3 sequences, about 64% of them singletons. All sequencing subjects had displayed CD8+CD57+ cell expansion on flow cytometry.

The source material was sorted CD4+, CD8+, or CD8+CD57+ T cells (not recorded which) from PBMCs. The sequence derives from a human donor with aplastic anemia. V is TRBV20-1 and J is TRBJ1-5; D is uncertain. The CDR3 loop is CSARAHNQPQHF. In nucleotides, the CDR3 is TGCAGTGCTAGAGCCCACAATCAGCCCCAGCATTTT.